The 2 T cell receptor beta chains listed next were all sequenced from one sample in a study of T cell responses to AZD1222 COVID-19 vaccine. Method: immunoSEQ multiplex PCR; TCRdb's copy keeps in-frame clones and lacks some. The sample yields 43,000 or so clones, around 91% seen once. Sequencing used peripheral blood, obtained 28 days after the second AZD1222 dose. These receptor sequences come from an adult who received the AZD1222 COVID-19 vaccine.

This clone is a singleton in its sample. The V and J genes are TRBV9 and TRBJ2-7, with 12 bases lining up with TRBD1. Trimming cost V 3 bases and J 7 bases; bases outside gene matches: 8. Per germline, CDR1 SGDLS and CDR2 YYNGEE. The CDR3 loop spans 15 amino acids. The CDR3 loop reads CASSAGTGGAWEQYF. The CDR3 coding sequence is TGTGCCAGCAGCGCGGGGACAGGGGGCGCGTGGGAGCAGTACTTC.

This chain uses TRBV19 with TRBJ1-2; D may be TRBD1 (5 bases). V was shortened by 5 bases and J by 3 bases, with 16 bases between the two germline ends. Germline loops: CDR1 LNHDA, CDR2 SQIVND (reference sequence). The CDR3 runs to 15 residues. This CDR3 is CASSSRDAKDYGYTF. The DNA of the CDR3 is TGTGCCAGTAGTTCCCGGGACGCCAAGGACTATGGCTACACCTTC.